Listed below are T cell receptor beta chains from one sample, sequenced in a study of blood T cell repertoires in COVID-19. Profiled with immunoSEQ multiplex PCR; TCRdb holds only in-frame clones, not every one. This sample carries some 210,000 clones, 87% of them seen once, and the ten largest clones take 9% to 12%. Sequences were obtained from PBMCs or T cells enriched from blood (not recorded which). The receptors were sampled from a man between 18 and 29 years old with acute COVID-19. The CDR3 runs from the conserved cysteine through the conserved F or W. The D gene is left open where the match is weak. Expanded clones are given a class, and other clones once, few, many or no size at all.

clone_size: NA
d_call: TRBD2
v_call: TRBV7-2
j_call: TRBJ2-7
cdr3_aa: CASSAPGLAYEQYF
cdr3_nt: TGTGCCAGCAGCGCACCGGGACTAGCCTACGAGCAGTACTTC

clone_size: few
d_call: NA
v_call: TRBV19
j_call: TRBJ1-5
cdr3_aa: CASRAADSYNQPQHF
cdr3_nt: TGTGCCAGTAGGGCGGCGGACAGTTACAATCAGCCCCAGCATTTT

clone_size: NA
d_call: TRBD1
v_call: TRBV7-2
j_call: TRBJ1-5
cdr3_aa: CASSLNQGGSNQPQHF
cdr3_nt: TGTGCCAGCAGCCTGAACCAGGGGGGAAGCAATCAGCCCCAGCATTTT

clone_size: NA
d_call: NA
v_call: TRBV29-1
j_call: TRBJ2-1
cdr3_aa: CSVELRGRYDVSYNEQFF
cdr3_nt: TGCAGCGTTGAATTACGGGGGAGGTACGACGTCTCCTACAATGAGCAGTTCTTC

clone_size: NA
d_call: TRBD2
v_call: TRBV28
j_call: TRBJ2-7
cdr3_aa: CASSPGLAVRGGQYF
cdr3_nt: TGTGCCAGCAGCCCTGGACTAGCGGTTCGGGGGGGACAGTACTTC

clone_size: NA
d_call: NA
v_call: TRBV19
j_call: TRBJ2-2
cdr3_aa: CASSISGGGFAGELFF
cdr3_nt: TGTGCCAGTAGTATTTCTGGAGGAGGGTTTGCCGGGGAGCTGTTTTTT

clone_size: NA
d_call: TRBD1
v_call: TRBV25-1
j_call: TRBJ2-3
cdr3_aa: CASHSQGAPGTDTQYF
cdr3_nt: TGTGCCAGCCATTCCCAGGGGGCGCCCGGCACAGATACGCAGTATTTT

clone_size: NA
d_call: NA
v_call: TRBV28
j_call: TRBJ2-2
cdr3_aa: CASRGTGTNTGELFF
cdr3_nt: TGTGCCAGCAGGGGAACAGGGACGAACACCGGGGAGCTGTTTTTT

clone_size: NA
d_call: NA
v_call: TRBV5-6
j_call: TRBJ1-2
cdr3_aa: CASSQDLEEHNYGYTF
cdr3_nt: TGTGCCAGCAGCCAGGACCTGGAGGAGCATAACTATGGCTACACCTTC

clone_size: NA
d_call: TRBD2
v_call: TRBV10-1
j_call: TRBJ2-7
cdr3_aa: CASSERVAGSYEQYF
cdr3_nt: TGCGCCAGCAGTGAGAGGGTAGCGGGATCCTACGAGCAGTACTTC

clone_size: NA
d_call: NA
v_call: TRBV10-3
j_call: TRBJ2-1
cdr3_aa: CAISDSTTSNEQFF
cdr3_nt: TGTGCCATCAGTGACTCAACTACATCCAATGAGCAGTTCTTC

clone_size: few
d_call: NA
v_call: TRBV18
j_call: TRBJ1-1
cdr3_aa: CASSPGAGMNTEAFF
cdr3_nt: TGTGCCAGCTCACCAGGGGCAGGTATGAACACTGAAGCTTTCTTT

clone_size: NA
d_call: NA
v_call: TRBV4-1
j_call: TRBJ1-2
cdr3_aa: CASSQALGGILYGYTF
cdr3_nt: TGCGCCAGCAGCCAAGCCCTCGGCGGGATCCTCTATGGCTACACCTTC

clone_size: once
d_call: TRBD2
v_call: TRBV7-9
j_call: TRBJ2-1
cdr3_aa: CASKTPSSGNEQFF
cdr3_nt: TGTGCCAGCAAGACCCCCTCTAGCGGGAATGAGCAGTTCTTC

clone_size: NA
d_call: TRBD1
v_call: TRBV10-3
j_call: TRBJ2-2
cdr3_aa: CAISESFLGDRGTGELFF
cdr3_nt: TGTGCCATCAGTGAGTCGTTCCTCGGGGACAGGGGAACCGGGGAGCTGTTTTTT

clone_size: few
d_call: TRBD1
v_call: TRBV5-1
j_call: TRBJ2-5
cdr3_aa: CASSRRTGSETQYF
cdr3_nt: TGCGCCAGCAGCCGACGGACAGGGTCGGAGACCCAGTACTTC

clone_size: NA
d_call: NA
v_call: TRBV5-1
j_call: TRBJ2-2
cdr3_aa: CASSGHRIVDPRNTGELFF
cdr3_nt: TGCGCCAGCAGCGGCCACAGGATAGTGGACCCGCGAAACACCGGGGAGCTGTTTTTT

clone_size: NA
d_call: NA
v_call: TRBV4-1
j_call: TRBJ1-2
cdr3_aa: CASSPSSSATNYGYTF
cdr3_nt: TGCGCCAGCAGCCCCTCATCGAGTGCGACTAACTATGGCTACACCTTC